This T cell receptor (beta chain) was captured in a study of T cells in Graves' hyperthyroidism and ophthalmopathy. Study outcomes and limitations: Most thyroid clonotypes with frequency above 0.001 were detected in blood.

Concerning this clonotype itself: Antigen unknown.

Amplified TCR beta CDR3 regions came from RNA transcripts. TCR CDR3 underwent first-round RT-PCR with the HTBI primer set. TCRdb used MiXCR to reprocess the multiplex PCR reads, holding one entry per CDR3 protein. The repertoire consists of hundreds of thousands of distinct CDR3 sequences, with around 16% occurring once and the leading ten covering around 3.5%. Cells are PBMCs isolated from over 7.5 ml of fresh blood. V was cut by 4 bases and J by 1 base, with 13 bases left in between. The CDR3 runs to 15 residues. The germline gives CDR1 LNHDA, CDR2 SQIVND (reference sequence). Sequencing was performed on blood. This TCR was sampled from a woman aged 40 to 50 with Graves' ophthalmopathy. This chain uses TRBV19 with TRBJ1-1, with D hard to call. CDR3 protein: CASSTSSHANTEAFF. The CDR3 bases are TGTGCCAGTAGTACCTCGTCGCATGCGAACACTGAAGCTTTCTTT.